A selection of T cell receptor beta chains follows, all from one sample in a study of blood T cells in healthy people across ages. Via MiXCR, TCRdb re-called the 5' RACE reads, giving one row per CDR3 protein. The profile shows about 1,500,000 distinct CDR3 sequences, 28% of them singletons. The sample comprised blood. All receptors come from a woman aged 30 to 39 in good health. The CDR3 runs from the conserved cysteine through the conserved F or W. Clone size appears in some rows only: once, few, many, or a class for an expanded clone.

TRBJ2-5 TRBV7-9 15 . CASSLASARGETQYF
TRBJ2-3 TRBV11-2 15 . CASSSSSTRGDTQYF
. TRBV14 14 . CASGQVGRGKTQYF
TRBJ2-3 TRBV12-3/TRBV12-4 15 . CASTSGTVRADAQYF
TRBJ2-1 TRBV10-2 16 . CASREEPFLKRYEQFF
TRBJ2-3 TRBV2 14 . CASSLYGVGHTQYF
TRBJ2-1 TRBV24-1 16 . CATSGPGTSGSNEQFF
. TRBV7-2 15 . CASSLGIAAQETQYF
TRBJ2-3 TRBV29-1 15 many CSVHLGTEHTDTQYF
TRBJ2-1 TRBV11-2 17 . CASSSGAGGPSYNEQFF
TRBJ1-2 TRBV29-1 12 . CSVLLGGYGYTF
TRBJ2-5 TRBV10-3 14 many CAISAGQTGETQYF
TRBJ1-2 TRBV9 14 many CASTEGTAPYGYTF
TRBJ2-3 TRBV15 14 few CATLKTGVQDTQYF
TRBJ2-5 TRBV5-1 16 . CASSGPSGGGLETQYF
TRBJ2-5 TRBV20-1 13 many CSASRLAVETQYF
TRBJ1-5 TRBV12-3/TRBV12-4 15 . CASSPTTVSGQPQHF
TRBJ2-1 TRBV5-1 14 . CVTTKTSGTGEQFF
TRBJ2-6 TRBV11-2 18 few CASSSPDFSGPGANVLTF
TRBJ2-3 TRBV10-3 13 few CAVARSSTDTQYF
TRBJ2-7 TRBV11-2 15 few CASSLLTGGHYEQYF
TRBJ2-3 TRBV20-1 14 few CSARDPYHTDTQYF
TRBJ2-1 TRBV10-3 15 . CAISELGGGPDEQFF
TRBJ2-5 TRBV7-2 15 . CASSLMNTVGGEQYF
TRBJ2-7 TRBV28 16 . CASNSFPPGQPYEQYF
TRBJ2-2 TRBV12-5 16 . CASGPTQGIGTGELFF
TRBJ2-1 TRBV28 13 . CASSHGYYNEQFF
TRBJ2-6 TRBV2 15 few CASSEPGTGANVLTF
TRBJ2-3 TRBV6-6 14 . CASSTPTTEDAQYF
. TRBV2 13 . CASSEGHFGEQYF
TRBJ2-1 TRBV21-1 15 . CASSTRLVSYNEQFF
TRBJ2-3 TRBV7-8 12 few CASSVSGNVQYF
TRBJ1-1 TRBV7-9 13 . CASSGGVSTEAFF
TRBJ2-5 TRBV20-1 10 . CSARSGTQYF
TRBJ1-2 TRBV5-1 15 many CASSLANQIGSGYTF
. TRBV20-1 12 . CRGGRNQETQYF
TRBJ2-1 TRBV24-1 18 few CATSDSRAGGPSINEQFF
TRBJ1-5 TRBV19 12 few CASSDQLQPQHF
TRBJ2-5 TRBV20-1 15 . CSASMTGNIQETQYF
TRBJ2-7 TRBV21-1 14 few CASRVPGHTYGQYF
TRBJ2-5 TRBV7-2 13 . CASSPSRESTQYF
TRBJ2-3 TRBV29-1 13 many CSVSEGLTDTQYF
TRBJ1-6 TRBV28 15 . CASSYTGTGVLRLHF
TRBJ2-3 TRBV9 13 many CASSVGETDTQYF
TRBJ2-6 TRBV19 16 few CASSIRSGTGANVLTF
TRBJ2-3 TRBV5-1 15 few CASSLGLGETDTQYF
TRBJ1-6 TRBV11-2 17 . CASSSREGGTYNSPLYF
TRBJ2-7 TRBV20-1 13 . CNARRTSLHEQYF
TRBJ2-7 TRBV29-1 14 many CSAQAASAAYEQYF
TRBJ2-1 TRBV9 16 many CASSFRTSGLYNEQFF
TRBJ1-2 TRBV7-3 13 . CVSSLGPGYGYTF